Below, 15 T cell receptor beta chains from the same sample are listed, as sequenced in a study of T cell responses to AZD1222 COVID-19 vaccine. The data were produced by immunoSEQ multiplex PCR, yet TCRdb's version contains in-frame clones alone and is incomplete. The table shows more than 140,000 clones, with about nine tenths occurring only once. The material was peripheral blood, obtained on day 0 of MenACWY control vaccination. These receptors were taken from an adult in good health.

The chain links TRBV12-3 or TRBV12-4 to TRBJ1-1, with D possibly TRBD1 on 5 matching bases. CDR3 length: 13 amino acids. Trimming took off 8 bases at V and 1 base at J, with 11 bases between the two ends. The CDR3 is CASGKQANTEAFF. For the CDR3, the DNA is TGTGCCAGCGGAAAACAGGCGAACACTGAAGCTTTCTTT.

CDR3 sequence (DNA): TGTGCCAGCAGTGACCGTTCAGAGGGTTCGCGGGAGGATGGCGATGAGCAGTTCTTC. It specifies CASSDRSEGSREDGDEQFF. The V gene is TRBV6-4, the J gene TRBJ2-1; 8 nucleotides align to TRBD2. The CDR3 sequence is 19 residues long. The V gene end was trimmed by 2 bases and the J gene end by 8 bases; junction bases not matched to a gene: 20. Germline lookup yields CDR1 MRHNA and CDR2 SNTAGT.

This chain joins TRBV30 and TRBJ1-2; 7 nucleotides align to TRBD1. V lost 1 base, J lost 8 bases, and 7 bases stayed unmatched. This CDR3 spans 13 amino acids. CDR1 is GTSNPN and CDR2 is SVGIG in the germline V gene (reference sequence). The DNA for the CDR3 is TGTGCCTGGAGTGGTCAGGGGGTAGGGGGCTACACCTTC. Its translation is CAWSGQGVGGYTF. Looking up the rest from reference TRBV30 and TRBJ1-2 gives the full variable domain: SQTIHQWPATLVQPVGSPLSLECTVEGTSNPNLYWYRQAAGRGLQLLFYSVGIGQISSEVPQNLSASRPQDRQFILSSKKLLLSDSGFYLCAWSGQGVGGYTFGSGTRLTVV.

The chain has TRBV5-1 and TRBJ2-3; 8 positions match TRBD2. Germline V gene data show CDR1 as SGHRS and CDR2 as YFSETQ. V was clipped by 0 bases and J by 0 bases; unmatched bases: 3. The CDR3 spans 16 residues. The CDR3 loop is CASSLVLAGSTDTQYF. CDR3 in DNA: TGCGCCAGCAGCTTGGTTTTAGCGGGAAGCACAGATACGCAGTATTTT.

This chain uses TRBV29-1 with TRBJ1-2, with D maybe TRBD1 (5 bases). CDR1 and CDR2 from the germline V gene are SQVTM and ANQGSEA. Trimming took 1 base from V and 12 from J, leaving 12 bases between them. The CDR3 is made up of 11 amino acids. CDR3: CSVEVARANTF. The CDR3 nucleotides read TGCAGCGTTGAAGTGGCCAGGGCGAACACCTTC.

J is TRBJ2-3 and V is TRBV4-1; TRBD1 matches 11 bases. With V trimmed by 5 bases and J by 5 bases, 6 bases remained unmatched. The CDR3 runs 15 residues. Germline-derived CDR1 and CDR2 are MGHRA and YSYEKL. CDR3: CASSVIGTGGDTQYF. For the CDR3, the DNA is TGCGCCAGCAGCGTAATTGGGACAGGGGGAGATACGCAGTATTTT.

CDR3 coding DNA: TGTGCCAGCAGCCGAGGCAGCTCCTACGAGCAGTACTTC. Translation: CASSRGSSYEQYF. The rearrangement links TRBV11-3 to TRBJ2-7; the D is unclear. The CDR3 contains 13 residues. V lost 5 bases and J lost 0, with 8 bases in between. From germline, CDR1 is SGHNT and CDR2 YENEEA.

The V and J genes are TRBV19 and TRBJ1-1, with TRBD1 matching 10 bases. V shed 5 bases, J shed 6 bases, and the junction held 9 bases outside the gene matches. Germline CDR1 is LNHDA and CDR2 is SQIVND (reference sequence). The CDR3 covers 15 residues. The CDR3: CASSEGTGEIPEAFF. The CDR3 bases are TGTGCCAGTAGTGAGGGGACAGGGGAAATACCTGAAGCTTTCTTT.

CDR3 sequence (DNA): TGTGCCACCAGATCGGGAGGTATAATAGATACGCAGTATTTT. This codes for CATRSGGIIDTQYF. This chain uses TRBV24-1 with TRBJ2-3; 7 bases are a match to TRBD2. The germline V gene has CDR1 KGHDR and CDR2 SFDVKD. The CDR3 loop spans 14 amino acids. V lost 7 bases, J lost 5 bases, and 8 bases stayed unmatched.

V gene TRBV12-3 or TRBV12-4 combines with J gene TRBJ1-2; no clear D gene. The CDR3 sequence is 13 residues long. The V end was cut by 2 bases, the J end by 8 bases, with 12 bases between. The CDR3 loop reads CASSLFPVGGYTF. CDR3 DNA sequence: TGTGCCAGCAGTTTATTTCCGGTCGGCGGCTACACCTTC.

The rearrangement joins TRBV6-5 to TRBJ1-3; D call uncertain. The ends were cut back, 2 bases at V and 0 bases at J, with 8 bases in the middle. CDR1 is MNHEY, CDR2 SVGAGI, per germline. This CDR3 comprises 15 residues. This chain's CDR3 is CASSYDGDSGNTIYF. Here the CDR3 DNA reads TGTGCCAGCAGTTACGACGGTGACTCTGGAAACACCATATATTTT.

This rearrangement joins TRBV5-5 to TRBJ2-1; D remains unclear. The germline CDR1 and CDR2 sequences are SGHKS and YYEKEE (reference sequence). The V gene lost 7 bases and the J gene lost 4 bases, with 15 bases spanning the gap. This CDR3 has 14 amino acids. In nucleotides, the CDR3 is TGTGCCAGCCTTCAGTCGGCAGGATACAATGAGCAGTTCTTC. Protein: CASLQSAGYNEQFF.

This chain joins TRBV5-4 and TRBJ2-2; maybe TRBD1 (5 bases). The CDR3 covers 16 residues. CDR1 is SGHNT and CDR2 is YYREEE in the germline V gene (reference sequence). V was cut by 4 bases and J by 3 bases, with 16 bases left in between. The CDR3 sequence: CASSVANLRDTGELFF. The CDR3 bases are TGTGCCAGCAGCGTAGCAAACCTCAGGGACACCGGGGAGCTGTTTTTT.

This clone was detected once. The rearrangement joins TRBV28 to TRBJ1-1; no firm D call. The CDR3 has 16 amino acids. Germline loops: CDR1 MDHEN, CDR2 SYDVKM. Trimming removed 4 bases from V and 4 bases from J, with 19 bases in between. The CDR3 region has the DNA TGTGCCAGCAGTTCCTCCCGGCCCGGTCCCGGCACTGAAGCTTTCTTT. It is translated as CASSSSRPGPGTEAFF. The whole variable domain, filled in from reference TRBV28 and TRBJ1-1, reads DVKVTQSSRYLVKRTGEKVFLECVQDMDHENMFWYRQDPGLGLRLIYFSYDVKMKEKGDIPEGYSVSREKKERFSLILESASTNQTSMYLCASSSSRPGPGTEAFFGQGTRLTVV.

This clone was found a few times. The CDR3 nucleotides are TGTGCCAGCAGTTCCTACTCAGACAAGAACACTGAAGCTTTCTTT. This translates into CASSSYSDKNTEAFF. The chain joins TRBV6-2 or TRBV6-3 to TRBJ1-1; no clear D. The germline CDR1 and CDR2 sequences are MNHEY and SVGEGT. Between the trimmed V and J ends, which lost 4 bases and 1 base, there was a span of 13 bases. The length of the CDR3 is 15 residues.